This T cell receptor (beta chain) was captured in a study of T cell responses to AZD1222 COVID-19 vaccine. Germline-derived CDR1 and CDR2 are SEHNR and FQNEAQ (reference sequence). Trimming took 1 base from V and 3 from J; bases not matched to a gene: 3. This CDR3 region has 14 residues. TCRdb keeps only in-frame clones here, not all; method: immunoSEQ multiplex PCR. The sample includes approximately 60,000 clones, roughly 84% of them seen just once. Here the sequenced sample was peripheral blood, taken on day 0 of AZD1222 vaccination. This clonotype originated in an adult in good health. This chain uses TRBV7-9 with TRBJ2-7, with 7 bases lining up with TRBD2. The DNA for the CDR3 is TGTGCCAGCAGCTTAGGGACTAGAGGCTACGAGCAGTACTTC. Encoded protein: CASSLGTRGYEQYF.